This T cell receptor beta chain was obtained from a study of T-cell memory formation after mild COVID-19. Whole-study context: TCR clusters largely stayed donor specific. Findings and limits, study-wide: The CD4+ clones that contracted clustered mainly within CM and EM, and the CD8+ clones concentrated in EMRA. Nothing confirmed that second-wave clones peaking on day 37 were specific for SARS-CoV-2.

The CDR3 covers 16 residues. Per the germline V gene, CDR1 is MNHEY and CDR2 is SVGAGI. Between the trimmed V and J ends, which lost 6 bases and 4 bases, there was a span of 20 bases. Concerning this clonotype: Its antigen is not known.

TCRdb re-derived calls from the 5' RACE reads in MiXCR, one entry per CDR3 protein. Seen here are 380,000 or so distinct CDR3 sequences, approximately 15% observed once, and the top ten hold 22%. The source is a man between 18 and 35 years old who had mild COVID-19 (a few samples of this study predate the infection). Cell type and time point are not known. V and J are TRBV6-5 and TRBJ2-3, with D unclear. Sequencing was performed on PBMCs or a T cell subset sorted from them (not recorded which). The CDR3 region is CASSPGWATGADTQYF. The CDR3 DNA is TGTGCCAGCAGCCCCGGCTGGGCTACTGGGGCAGATACGCAGTATTTT.